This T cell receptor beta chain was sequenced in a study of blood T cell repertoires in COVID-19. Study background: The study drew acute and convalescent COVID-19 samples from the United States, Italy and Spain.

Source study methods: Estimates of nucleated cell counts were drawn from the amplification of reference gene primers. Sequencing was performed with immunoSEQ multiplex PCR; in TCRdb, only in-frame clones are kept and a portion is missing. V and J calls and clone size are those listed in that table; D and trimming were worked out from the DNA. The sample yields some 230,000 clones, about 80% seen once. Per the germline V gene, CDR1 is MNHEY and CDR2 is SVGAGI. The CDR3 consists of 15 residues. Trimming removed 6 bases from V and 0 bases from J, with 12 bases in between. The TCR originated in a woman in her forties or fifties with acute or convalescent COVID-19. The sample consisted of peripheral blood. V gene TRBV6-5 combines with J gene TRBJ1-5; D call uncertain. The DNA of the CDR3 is TGTGCCAGCAGAGGCGGATCTTTTAGCAATCAGCCCCAGCATTTT. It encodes CASRGGSFSNQPQHF.